A selection of T cell receptor beta chains follows, all from one sample in a study of blood T cell repertoires in COVID-19. Assay used: immunoSEQ multiplex PCR; TCRdb lists only in-frame clones, some missing. The sample includes 310,000 or so clones, about 86% of them seen just once. Sequenced: peripheral blood. Receptor source: a woman aged 45-59 years with acute or convalescent COVID-19. Each CDR3 is given with its conserved first and last residue. The D gene is left open where the match is weak. The size field is filled for only some rows; it gives once, few, many or a size class.

cdr3_length j_call clone_size v_call d_call cdr3_nt cdr3_aa
13 TRBJ2-5 many TRBV11-2 TRBD2 TGTGCCAGCAGCCGGGGAGGGGAGGGGACCCAGTACTTC CASSRGGEGTQYF
13 TRBJ2-4 . TRBV3-1/TRBV3-2 . TGTGCCAGCAGCCAATCCCATAAAAACATTCAGTACTTC CASSQSHKNIQYF
13 TRBJ1-1 . TRBV7-9 TRBD1 TGTGCCAGCAGTTTAGGACAGGGCTCTGAAGCTTTCTTT CASSLGQGSEAFF
20 TRBJ1-1 . TRBV4-1 TRBD1 TGCGCCAGCAGCCAGGAGCCCGCCCCCGGGACAGGGGTTCATAACACTGAAGCTTTCTTT CASSQEPAPGTGVHNTEAFF
14 TRBJ1-6 . TRBV11-2 . TGTGCCAGCAGCTTAGCACAGTATAATTCACCCCTCCACTTT CASSLAQYNSPLHF
14 TRBJ2-3 . TRBV7-3 TRBD2 TGTGCCAGCACCCCGACTAGCGACACAGATACGCAGTATTTT CASTPTSDTDTQYF
13 TRBJ1-2 . TRBV27 . TGTGCCAGCAGTTTGGACAGCTTTGGGGGCTACACCTTC CASSLDSFGGYTF
14 TRBJ1-6 . TRBV2 . TGTGCCAGCAGTGGAAGGACAGATAATTCACCCCTCCACTTT CASSGRTDNSPLHF
17 TRBJ1-5 . TRBV19 TRBD1 TGTGCCAGTAGTATAGACCGGGACAGGGGGCATTATCAGCCCCAGCATTTT CASSIDRDRGHYQPQHF
15 TRBJ2-7 . TRBV6-6 TRBD2 TGTGCCAGCAGTTCACCCCGGGGGGGATGGGACGAGCAGTACTTC CASSSPRGGWDEQYF
12 TRBJ1-2 . TRBV7-2 . TGTGCCAGCAGCTCCACAGCCTGGGGCTACACCTTC CASSSTAWGYTF
14 TRBJ2-7 many TRBV21-1 . TGTGCCAGCAGCAGCGGGACTAGTCTTATCGAGCAGTACTTC CASSSGTSLIEQYF
12 TRBJ2-1 . TRBV18 TRBD2 TGTGCCAGCTCTTCGGGGGGCAATGAGCAGTTCTTC CASSSGGNEQFF
15 TRBJ1-4 . TRBV23-1 . TGCGCCAGCAGTCATTCGGACGGGAGGGAAGAAAAACTGTTTTTT CASSHSDGREEKLFF
14 TRBJ2-1 . TRBV27 TRBD2 TGTGCCAGCAGTCCTTGGACTAGATACAATGAGCAGTTCTTC CASSPWTRYNEQFF
13 TRBJ2-4 . TRBV12-3/TRBV12-4 . TGTGCCAGCAGTTTACAGGAAAGCAACATTCAGTACTTC CASSLQESNIQYF
15 TRBJ1-4 . TRBV5-1 TRBD1 TGCGCCAGCAGCTTGCGGGGACAGGGCAAGGAAAAACTGTTTTTT CASSLRGQGKEKLFF
15 TRBJ1-2 . TRBV6-5 . TGTGCCAGCAGTTCAGATCTCACAGGGATCGGTGGCTACACCTTC CASSSDLTGIGGYTF
14 TRBJ2-7 . TRBV7-9 . TGTGCCAGCAGCTTAGGCAGGGATGCCTACGAGCAGTACTTC CASSLGRDAYEQYF
14 TRBJ1-2 . TRBV30 . TGTGCCTGGAGTGTCAAGAAACAAAACTATGGCTACACCTTC CAWSVKKQNYGYTF
14 TRBJ1-2 . TRBV9 . TGTGCCAGCAGCGTCAATAGGCAGGGATATGGCTACACCTTC CASSVNRQGYGYTF
13 TRBJ1-2 . TRBV7-2 . TGTGCCAGCAGCTTGATACAGGGCGACGGCTACACCTTC CASSLIQGDGYTF
15 TRBJ2-4 . TRBV6-6 . TGTGCCAGCAGTTCCGGATATGGGGCCGGGAACATTCAGTACTTC CASSSGYGAGNIQYF
14 TRBJ1-4 . TRBV7-2 . TGTGCCAGCAGTCCTCCAGGGGTAAATGAAAAACTGTTTTTT CASSPPGVNEKLFF
15 TRBJ2-1 . TRBV18 TRBD2 TGTGCCAGCTCACCAGGGACTAGCGGGTACAATGAGCAGTTCTTC CASSPGTSGYNEQFF
12 TRBJ1-2 . TRBV3-1/TRBV3-2 . TGTGCCAGCAGCCTTGGCCACTATGGCTACACCTTC CASSLGHYGYTF
14 TRBJ1-4 . TRBV2 TRBD1 TGTGCCAGCACTCAACAGGGGGGTCTAGAAAAACTGTTTTTT CASTQQGGLEKLFF
14 TRBJ2-1 . TRBV2 . TGTGCCAGCAGAGATGACGGAGGCGGGAATGAGCAGTTCTTC CASRDDGGGNEQFF
16 TRBJ2-2 . TRBV9 TRBD2 TGTGCCAGCAGCGCGGCCGGGACTAGCAACACCGGGGAGCTGTTTTTT CASSAAGTSNTGELFF
16 TRBJ2-1 . TRBV24-1 . TGTGCCACCAGTGACCCGAGGGCGGGATTCAACAATGAGCAGTTCTTC CATSDPRAGFNNEQFF
14 TRBJ2-5 . TRBV10-1 TRBD1 TGCGCCAGCAGCCCCGGGACAGCGCTAGAGACCCAGTACTTC CASSPGTALETQYF
14 TRBJ2-7 . TRBV6-1 . TGTGCCAGCACCACGGGGCGGGATTCCTACGAGCAGTACTTC CASTTGRDSYEQYF
13 TRBJ2-2 . TRBV19 . TGTGCCAGTAGCCCCAGAAACACCGGGGAGCTGTTTTTT CASSPRNTGELFF